This TCR beta chain stems from a study of beta chain features in type 1 diabetes. General study results and limits: All four CD4+ subsets of Type 1 diabetes patients contained TCRB CDR3s that were moderately but significantly shorter.

Germline lookup yields CDR1 SGHTA and CDR2 FQGNSA. The CDR3 is 14 amino acids. V was pared by 4 bases and J by 4 bases, with 13 bases between. cDNA synthesis used the whole RNA isolate, giving expressed TCRB sequences. Per sample, stem cell-like memory T cell libraries averaged approximately 930,000 reads. Data came from immunoSEQ multiplex PCR; TCRdb stores just in-frame clones and leaves some out. The sample records approximately 58,000 clones, 50% to 75% being singletons. A note on this clone: The antigen remains unidentified.

The authors obtained over 95% purity in all sorted populations. This TCR derives from a woman in her thirties with type 1 diabetes. The chain has TRBV7-2 and TRBJ1-2, with D tentatively TRBD1 (5 bases). The specimen sequenced was stem cell memory CD4+ T cells from blood. The CDR3 DNA follows: TGTGCCAGCAGCTCGATCAGGGTCGCCTATGGCTACACCTTC. It translates to CASSSIRVAYGYTF.